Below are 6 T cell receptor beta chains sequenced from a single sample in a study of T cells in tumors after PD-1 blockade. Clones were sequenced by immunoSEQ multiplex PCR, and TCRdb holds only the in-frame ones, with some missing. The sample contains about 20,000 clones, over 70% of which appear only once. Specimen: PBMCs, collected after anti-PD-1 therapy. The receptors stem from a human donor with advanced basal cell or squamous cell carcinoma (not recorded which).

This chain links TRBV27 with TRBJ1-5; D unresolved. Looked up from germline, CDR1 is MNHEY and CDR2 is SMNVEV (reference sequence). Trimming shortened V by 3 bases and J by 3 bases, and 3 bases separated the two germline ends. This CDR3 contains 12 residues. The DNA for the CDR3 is TGTGCCAGCAGTTTGCCCAATCAGCCCCAGCATTTT. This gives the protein CASSLPNQPQHF.

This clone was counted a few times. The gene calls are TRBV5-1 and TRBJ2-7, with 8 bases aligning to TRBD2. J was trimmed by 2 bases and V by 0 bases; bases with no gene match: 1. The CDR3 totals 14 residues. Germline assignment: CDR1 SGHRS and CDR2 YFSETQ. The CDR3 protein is CASSLGGGPYEQYF. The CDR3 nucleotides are TGCGCCAGCAGCTTGGGCGGGGGGCCCTACGAGCAGTACTTC. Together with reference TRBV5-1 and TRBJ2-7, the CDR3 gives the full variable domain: KAGVTQTPRYLIKTRGQQVTLSCSPISGHRSVSWYQQTPGQGLQFLFEYFSETQRNKGNFPGRFSGRQFSNSRSEMNVSTLELGDSALYLCASSLGGGPYEQYFGPGTRLTVT.

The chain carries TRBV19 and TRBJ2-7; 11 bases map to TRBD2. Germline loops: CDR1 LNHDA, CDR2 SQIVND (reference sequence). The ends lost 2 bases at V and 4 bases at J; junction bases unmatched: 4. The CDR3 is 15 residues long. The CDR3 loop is CASSITSGSQYEQYF. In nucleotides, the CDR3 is TGTGCCAGTAGTATAACTAGCGGGAGCCAATACGAGCAGTACTTC. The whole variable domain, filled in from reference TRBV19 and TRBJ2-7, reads DGGITQSPKYLFRKEGQNVTLSCEQNLNHDAMYWYRQDPGQGLRLIYYSQIVNDFQKGDIAEGYSVSREKKESFPLTVTSAQKNPTAFYLCASSITSGSQYEQYFGPGTRLTVT.

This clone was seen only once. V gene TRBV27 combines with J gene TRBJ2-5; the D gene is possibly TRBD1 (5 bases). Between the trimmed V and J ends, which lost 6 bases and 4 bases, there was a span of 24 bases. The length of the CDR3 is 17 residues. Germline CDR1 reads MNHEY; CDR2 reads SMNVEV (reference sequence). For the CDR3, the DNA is TGTGCCAGCAGGAAATATCCAGTAGACAGAATGGGAGAGACCCAGTACTTC. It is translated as CASRKYPVDRMGETQYF.

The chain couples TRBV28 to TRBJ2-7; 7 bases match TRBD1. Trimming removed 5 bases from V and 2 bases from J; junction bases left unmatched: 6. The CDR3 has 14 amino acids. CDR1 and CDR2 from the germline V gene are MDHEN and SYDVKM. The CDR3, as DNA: TGTGCCAGCAGTCTCCGGGACAGCCCCTACGAGCAGTACTTC. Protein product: CASSLRDSPYEQYF. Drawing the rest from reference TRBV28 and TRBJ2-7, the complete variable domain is DVKVTQSSRYLVKRTGEKVFLECVQDMDHENMFWYRQDPGLGLRLIYFSYDVKMKEKGDIPEGYSVSREKKERFSLILESASTNQTSMYLCASSLRDSPYEQYFGPGTRLTVT.

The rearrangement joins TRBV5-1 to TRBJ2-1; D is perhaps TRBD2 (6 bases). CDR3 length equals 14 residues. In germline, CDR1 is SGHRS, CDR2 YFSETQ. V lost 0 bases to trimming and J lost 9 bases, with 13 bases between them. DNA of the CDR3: TGCGCCAGCAGCTTGGGATCTGGGGGGACTGAGCAGTTCTTC. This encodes CASSLGSGGTEQFF.